What follows is one T cell receptor (beta chain) and its context. The CDR3 sequence is 15 residues long. Trimming removed 10 bases from V and 7 bases from J; junction bases left unmatched: 15. Germline loops: CDR1 LNHDA, CDR2 SQIVND (reference sequence). Per the original data handling: By means of reference gene primer amplification, nucleated cell counts were estimated. Assay: immunoSEQ multiplex PCR; the TCRdb copy retains only in-frame clones and omits some. D and trimming come from the DNA, and the V and J calls and clone size come from that table. The sample lists about 74,000 clones, around 93% occurring once. The data derive from a study of blood T cell repertoires in COVID-19. Study summary: Material from acute and convalescent COVID-19 was sourced from the United States, Italy and Spain. The cDNA or gDNA used as material had been derived from T cells, B-cell-depleted T cells, or PBMCs.

This sequence was found in a woman aged 55-70 years with active COVID-19. Input material: peripheral blood. The chain links TRBV19 to TRBJ2-1, with TRBD1 matching over 8 bases. In nucleotides, the CDR3 is TGTGCCACCAGAGACTGGACAGGGAAGATGAATGAGCAGTTCTTC. The encoded protein is CATRDWTGKMNEQFF.